The clone carrying this T cell receptor (beta chain) has a single count. The sample belongs to a study of T cells after somatic rescue of genetic block. The repertoire was sequenced with immunoSEQ multiplex PCR; TCRdb's copy has only in-frame clones and lacks some. The data show around 52,000 clones, approximately 96% seen once. V was shortened by 6 bases and J by 7 bases, with 9 bases between the two germline ends. Germline loops: CDR1 MNHNY, CDR2 SVGAGI (reference sequence). The length of the CDR3 is 11 residues. Sequenced material: peripheral blood mononuclear cells (PBMCs). The genes are TRBV6-6 and TRBJ1-1; D may be TRBD1 (6 bases). The sequence was obtained from a child in the first two years of life. CDR3 in DNA: TGTGCCAGCAGACAGGGTGGTGAAGCTTTCTTT. Its translation is CASRQGGEAFF.